This T cell receptor (beta chain) was sequenced during a study of cytomegalovirus exposure and HLA in healthy donors. This CDR3 has 12 amino acids. Germline CDR1 is SGHDT and CDR2 is YYEEEE. Trimming took 4 bases from V and 7 from J, leaving 10 bases between them. PCR primers comprised 60 Vbeta and 13 Jbeta primers. Clones were read by immunoSEQ multiplex PCR, and TCRdb kept only the in-frame ones, dropping some. The data hold 90,000 to 150,000 clones, with roughly 80% observed a single time. The sequenced sample was PBMCs. This TCR came from a man between 50 and 59 years old in good health and CMV-seropositive. V is TRBV5-6 and J is TRBJ2-3, with D uncertain. CDR3 sequence (DNA): TGTGCCAGCAGCCCTGCGAGGAATACGCAGTATTTT. It codes for CASSPARNTQYF.